A selection of T cell receptor beta chains follows, all from one sample in a study of blood T cell repertoires in COVID-19. TCRdb keeps only in-frame clones here, not all; method: immunoSEQ multiplex PCR. Seen here are 95,000 to 150,000 clones, more than 70% observed once, and the top ten hold 3.9%. The sequencing sample was made of peripheral blood. All receptors come from a man in his sixties with acute or convalescent COVID-19. Each CDR3 is given with its conserved first and last residue. A D gene is named only where the DNA matches it firmly. The size field is filled for only some rows; it gives once, few, many or a size class.

j_gene | v_gene | abundance | d_gene | CDR3aa | CDR3nt
TRBJ2-7 | TRBV27 | few | . | CASRDTYEQYF | TGTGCCAGCAGAGACACCTACGAGCAGTACTTC
TRBJ1-5 | TRBV20-1 | . | TRBD1 | CSASPGTGSNQPQHF | TGCAGTGCTAGTCCCGGGACAGGGAGCAATCAGCCCCAGCATTTT
TRBJ2-7 | TRBV6-6 | . | . | CATQGSSYEQYF | TGTGCCACACAGGGAAGCTCCTACGAGCAGTACTTC
TRBJ2-1 | TRBV29-1 | . | . | CSVHDGSWEQFF | TGCAGCGTCCATGACGGGAGTTGGGAGCAGTTCTTC
TRBJ2-5 | TRBV11-2 | . | TRBD1 | CASGSSDRGPQETQYF | TGTGCCAGCGGCTCCTCGGACAGGGGCCCACAAGAGACCCAGTACTTC
TRBJ2-3 | TRBV5-4 | . | TRBD1 | CASSHRQGPDTQYF | TGTGCCAGCAGCCATCGACAGGGCCCAGATACGCAGTATTTT
TRBJ2-7 | TRBV5-1 | . | . | CASSSQGREQYF | TGCGCCAGCAGCTCCCAGGGGAGAGAGCAGTACTTC
TRBJ1-1 | TRBV14 | few | . | CASSLGIPNTEAFF | TGTGCCAGCAGCCTCGGTATCCCGAACACTGAAGCTTTCTTT
TRBJ2-7 | TRBV5-3 | . | . | CARSLNGRPYEQYF | TGTGCCAGAAGCTTGAATGGGAGGCCCTACGAGCAGTACTTC
TRBJ1-1 | TRBV27 | . | . | CASSRKMNTEAFF | TGTGCCAGCAGCAGAAAAATGAACACTGAAGCTTTCTTT
TRBJ1-5 | TRBV7-9 | many | . | CASSLAGRNNQPQHF | TGTGCCAGCAGCTTAGCGGGGCGGAACAATCAGCCCCAGCATTTT
TRBJ2-1 | TRBV7-9 | . | TRBD2 | CASSAGTSGTDEQFF | TGTGCCAGCAGCGCCGGGACTAGCGGGACCGATGAGCAGTTCTTC
TRBJ2-3 | TRBV19 | . | TRBD1 | CASSLWTGETDTQYF | TGTGCCAGTAGTCTCTGGACAGGGGAGACAGATACGCAGTATTTT
TRBJ2-2 | TRBV28 | . | TRBD1 | CASSGQMNTGELFF | TGTGCCAGCTCGGGACAGATGAACACCGGGGAGCTGTTTTTT
TRBJ2-7 | TRBV20-1 | . | . | CSVPRAYEQYF | TGCAGTGTCCCCAGGGCCTACGAGCAGTACTTC
TRBJ2-1 | TRBV7-2 | . | . | CASSVRGHNEQFF | TGTGCCAGCAGCGTGAGAGGGCACAATGAGCAGTTCTTC
TRBJ2-2 | TRBV3-1/TRBV3-2 | . | TRBD1 | CASSQEIRTGIAGELFF | TGTGCCAGCAGCCAAGAGATCAGGACAGGGATAGCCGGGGAGCTGTTTTTT
TRBJ1-1 | TRBV14 | . | . | CASSSSWAQAFF | TGTGCCAGCAGCTCATCCTGGGCACAAGCTTTCTTT
TRBJ2-3 | TRBV19 | . | TRBD2 | CASSIVGGESTDTQYF | TGTGCCAGTAGTATAGTGGGAGGGGAGAGCACAGATACGCAGTATTTT
TRBJ2-5 | TRBV18 | . | . | CASSPGSGQETQYF | TGTGCCAGCTCACCCGGGAGCGGACAAGAGACCCAGTACTTC
TRBJ2-5 | TRBV25-1 | . | TRBD2 | CASSELLAGVETQYF | TGTGCCAGCAGTGAATTACTAGCGGGAGTAGAGACCCAGTACTTC
TRBJ2-6 | TRBV29-1 | once | . | CSVLQGSGANVLTF | TGCAGCGTCCTCCAGGGCTCTGGGGCCAACGTCCTGACTTTC
TRBJ2-2 | TRBV4-2 | . | TRBD2 | CASSQDRGGSDTGELFF | TGTGCCAGCAGCCAAGATCGGGGCGGGAGTGACACCGGGGAGCTGTTTTTT
TRBJ2-3 | TRBV5-5 | . | . | CASSSSTDTQYF | TGTGCCAGCAGCTCTAGCACAGATACGCAGTATTTT
TRBJ2-7 | TRBV20-1 | . | . | CSARDTPQQYF | TGCAGTGCTAGAGACACACCCCAGCAGTACTTC
TRBJ2-5 | TRBV2 | . | TRBD2 | CASSGLAGGGETQYF | TGTGCCAGCAGTGGGCTAGCGGGAGGAGGAGAGACCCAGTACTTC
TRBJ1-1 | TRBV7-2 | . | TRBD1 | CASSLVQAGGTEAFF | TGTGCCAGCAGCTTAGTGCAAGCAGGGGGCACTGAAGCTTTCTTT
TRBJ2-1 | TRBV7-2 | . | TRBD2 | CASSLAGAGAYNEQFF | TGTGCCAGCAGCTTAGCGGGAGCGGGAGCCTACAATGAGCAGTTCTTC
TRBJ1-2 | TRBV25-1 | . | . | CASSAGYGYTF | TGTGCCAGCAGTGCAGGGTATGGCTACACCTTC
TRBJ1-2 | TRBV24-1 | . | TRBD1 | CATSDLRTGLGYTF | TGTGCCACCAGTGATTTGCGGACAGGGTTAGGCTACACCTTC
TRBJ1-2 | TRBV28 | . | TRBD1 | CASSLLRQGAYGYTF | TGTGCCAGCAGTTTATTGAGGCAGGGGGCTTATGGCTACACCTTC
TRBJ2-5 | TRBV19 | . | . | CASKGAGQETQYF | TGTGCCAGTAAGGGTGCGGGGCAAGAGACCCAGTACTTC
TRBJ2-7 | TRBV5-1 | . | . | CASSLAVLSYEQYF | TGCGCCAGCAGCTTGGCGGTCCTCTCCTACGAGCAGTACTTC